These 30 T cell receptor beta chains share one sample of origin, sequenced in a study of T-cell memory formation after mild COVID-19. TCRdb ran MiXCR on the 5' RACE reads and lists one entry per CDR3 protein. The sample yields just over 350,000 distinct CDR3 sequences, around an eighth seen once. Material for sequencing was PBMCs or a T cell subset sorted from them (not recorded which). The receptors stem from a man aged 18 to 29 who had mild COVID-19 (a few samples of this study predate the infection). Cell type and time point are not known.

The chain links TRBV20-1 to TRBJ2-5, with 9 bases fitting TRBD1. The CDR3 length is 13 residues. V shed 6 bases, J shed 5 bases, and the junction held 7 bases outside the gene matches. Germline lookup yields CDR1 DFQATT and CDR2 SNEGSKA (reference sequence). CDR3 sequence reads: CSAQQGARETQYF. The CDR3 DNA reads as TGCAGTGCCCAACAGGGGGCGCGGGAGACCCAGTACTTC.

The chain uses TRBV4-1 and TRBJ1-5; D remains ambiguous. In germline, CDR1 is MGHRA, CDR2 YSYEKL. CDR3 size: 13 residues. Trimming pared 4 bases from V and 6 bases from J, leaving 10 bases between. The CDR3, as DNA: TGCGCCAGCAGCCGAGCGGGGAGTCAGCCCCAGCATTTT. Its protein is CASSRAGSQPQHF.

This clonotype occurred a few times. This chain links TRBV6-4 with TRBJ2-2, with a weak D call TRBD2 (7 bases). Germline CDR1 and CDR2: MRHNA and SNTAGT. V was trimmed by 2 bases and J by 3 bases, leaving 13 bases between them. CDR3 length: 16 amino acids. CDR3 nucleotide sequence: TGTGCCAGCAGTGACCCCAGGGAGGGGGACACCGGGGAGCTGTTTTTT. Residues: CASSDPREGDTGELFF.

The chain carries TRBV7-9 and TRBJ2-7; D not certain. The V end lost 5 bases, the J end lost 0 bases, and 5 bases lay between the germline ends. The germline V gene encodes CDR1 SEHNR and CDR2 FQNEAQ (reference sequence). The CDR3 runs 12 residues. The CDR3 DNA follows: TGTGCCAGCAGCGGGATCTCCTACGAGCAGTACTTC. Protein product: CASSGISYEQYF.

This clonotype was counted between two and nine times. The rearrangement uses TRBV5-1 and TRBJ2-3; TRBD2 matches at 12 bases. With 4 bases clipped from V and 3 bases from J, the junction kept 9 bases outside the gene matches. The CDR3 extends over 17 amino acids. Germline V gene data show CDR1 as SGHRS and CDR2 as YFSETQ. The CDR3 sequence is CASSPHWTSGETDTQYF. Here the CDR3 DNA reads TGCGCCAGCAGCCCCCACTGGACTAGCGGGGAGACAGATACGCAGTATTTT.

The table lists this clonotype with many counts. The rearrangement uses TRBV5-1 and TRBJ2-3; perhaps TRBD1 as D (6 bases). The ends were cut back, 4 bases at V and 0 bases at J, with 12 bases in the middle. Germline V gene sequence: CDR1 SGHRS, CDR2 YFSETQ. The CDR3 has 15 amino acids. The CDR3 here is CASSPGQTSTDTQYF. The CDR3 bases are TGCGCCAGCAGCCCAGGACAGACTAGCACAGATACGCAGTATTTT. Based on the CDR3 plus reference TRBV5-1 and TRBJ2-3, the full variable domain is KAGVTQTPRYLIKTRGQQVTLSCSPISGHRSVSWYQQTPGQGLQFLFEYFSETQRNKGNFPGRFSGRQFSNSRSEMNVSTLELGDSALYLCASSPGQTSTDTQYFGPGTRLTVL.

The chain has TRBV4-1 and TRBJ2-1; 11 nucleotides align to TRBD2. The CDR3 sequence is 17 residues long. The germline V gene encodes CDR1 MGHRA and CDR2 YSYEKL. Trimming took 4 bases from V and 5 from J; bases not matched to a gene: 10. The CDR3 DNA reads as TGCGCCAGCAGCCTATGGTCCGGGACTAGCGGTAACAATGAGCAGTTCTTC. Protein: CASSLWSGTSGNNEQFF.

This chain uses TRBV19 with TRBJ1-6; no definite D call. Germline assignment: CDR1 LNHDA and CDR2 SQIVND (reference sequence). The CDR3 length is 14 residues. Between the trimmed V and J ends, which lost 3 bases and 6 bases, there was a span of 9 bases. The CDR3 loop reads CASSIYGSNSPLHF. The CDR3 region has the DNA TGTGCCAGTAGTATTTACGGGAGTAATTCACCCCTCCACTTT.

This clonotype occurred a few times. The chain links TRBV12-3 or TRBV12-4 to TRBJ2-1; 10 nucleotides agree with TRBD2. The CDR3 consists of 16 residues. V gave up 6 bases and J gave up 8 bases; unmatched junction bases: 13. The CDR3 is CASSARTSGPWDEQFF. CDR3 in DNA: TGTGCCAGCAGCGCCCGGACTAGCGGCCCGTGGGATGAGCAGTTCTTC.

The rearrangement uses TRBV5-1 and TRBJ2-1; D unresolved. The CDR3 contains 15 residues. The germline gives CDR1 SGHRS, CDR2 YFSETQ. V was cut by 0 bases and J by 1 base, with 8 bases left in between. CDR3 residues: CASSLEVLSYNEQFF. The CDR3 DNA follows: TGCGCCAGCAGCTTGGAGGTTCTTTCCTACAATGAGCAGTTCTTC.

This chain links TRBV4-3 with TRBJ1-5; TRBD1 matches 8 bases. The CDR3 contains 13 residues. CDR1 LGHNA and CDR2 YSLEER come from the germline V gene. V trimming: 1 base; J trimming: 9 bases; junction bases outside the gene matches: 2. CDR3 protein: CASSQAGGRPQHF. The CDR3 region has the DNA TGCGCCAGCAGCCAAGCAGGGGGCAGGCCCCAGCATTTT.

The J gene is TRBJ2-2, the V gene TRBV5-1; TRBD2 is a possible D gene (6 bases). The CDR3 contains 16 residues. Trimming removed 2 bases at V and 4 bases at J, with 15 bases between. Germline V lookup: CDR1 SGHRS, CDR2 YFSETQ. The CDR3 spells CASSFGSGGGTGELFF. CDR3 DNA: TGCGCCAGCAGCTTCGGGTCCGGGGGTGGCACCGGGGAGCTGTTTTTT.

This chain connects TRBV4-2 to TRBJ2-3, with a possible D match to TRBD2 (6 bases). V was shortened by 0 bases and J by 5 bases, with 15 bases between the two germline ends. The CDR3 is made up of 16 amino acids. From germline, CDR1 is LGHNA and CDR2 YNFKEQ. The CDR3 DNA reads as TGTGCCAGCAGCCAAGAAGAGGCGGGGATGGTAGATACGCAGTATTTT. It encodes CASSQEEAGMVDTQYF.

The CDR3 region is CASSLDGLGSYNEQFF. DNA of the CDR3: TGTGCCAGCAGCTTAGATGGACTAGGGTCCTACAATGAGCAGTTCTTC. This sequence joins TRBV11-3 and TRBJ2-1, with 7 bases lining up with TRBD2. V trimming: 0 bases; J trimming: 1 base; junction bases outside the gene matches: 3. The CDR3 is 16 amino acids. Germline V CDR1 and CDR2: SGHNT, YENEEA.

This clonotype was seen a handful of times. The CDR3 protein is CATGWGYTQYF. CDR3 DNA: TGTGCCACCGGGTGGGGCTATACGCAGTATTTT. The gene calls are TRBV24-1 and TRBJ2-3; a possible D gene is TRBD1 (5 bases). The V end was cut by 9 bases, the J end by 7 bases, with 10 bases between. This CDR3 has 11 amino acids. The germline V gene has CDR1 KGHDR and CDR2 SFDVKD.

This clonotype was observed a handful of times. The V call is TRBV19, the J call TRBJ2-7; D is unclear. The CDR3 has 15 residues. V gave up 8 bases and J gave up 0 bases, with 17 bases separating them. Germline V gene lookup returns CDR1 LNHDA and CDR2 SQIVND (reference sequence). CDR3 in amino acids: CASPIWCKSSYEQYF. DNA of the CDR3: TGTGCCAGTCCGATCTGGTGTAAAAGCTCCTACGAGCAGTACTTC.

This clonotype was picked up a small number of times. The chain combines TRBV6-5 with TRBJ1-1; D is unresolved. The germline V gene has CDR1 MNHEY and CDR2 SVGAGI. This CDR3 has 14 amino acids. Trimming took 0 bases from V and 4 from J, leaving 9 bases between them. Here the CDR3 DNA reads TGTGCCAGCAGTTACTCGGTGGGTGGCACTGAAGCTTTCTTT. Protein product: CASSYSVGGTEAFF.

This clonotype turned up a few times. V usage is TRBV4-1 and J usage is TRBJ2-7, with 8 nucleotides matching TRBD2. V dropped 4 bases and J dropped 2; count of bases not matched to a gene: 7. CDR1 and CDR2 from the germline V gene are MGHRA and YSYEKL. The CDR3 runs to 15 residues. The CDR3 nucleotides are TGCGCCAGCAGCCTCGGCGGGGGGCCGACCTACGAGCAGTACTTC. Translated, it gives CASSLGGGPTYEQYF.

In DNA, the CDR3 is TGTGCCAGCAGTTGGGGGACAGGGGGAGAGACCCAGTACTTC. Its protein is CASSWGTGGETQYF. The chain is built from TRBV12-3 or TRBV12-4 and TRBJ2-5; 11 bases match TRBD1. The CDR3 length is 14 residues. V lost 4 bases to trimming and J lost 4 bases; unmatched junction nucleotides: 2.

This clonotype has more than one count but fewer than ten. The gene calls are TRBV20-1 and TRBJ2-5; possible D gene TRBD2, 5 bases. The CDR3 totals 15 residues. CDR1 DFQATT and CDR2 SNEGSKA come from the germline V gene (reference sequence). V lost 0 bases to trimming and J lost 4 bases, with 15 bases between them. The CDR3 bases are TGCAGTGCTAGAGATCGCCGGGGTCATCCAGAGACCCAGTACTTC. This sequence encodes CSARDRRGHPETQYF.

This clonotype was counted ten times or more. V and J are TRBV12-3 or TRBV12-4 and TRBJ1-2; 8 positions agree with TRBD1. The CDR3 runs to 14 residues. V trimming: 6 bases; J trimming: 6 bases; junction bases outside the gene matches: 9. The CDR3 reads CASSEPQGAHGYTF. Here the CDR3 DNA reads TGTGCCAGCAGCGAACCCCAGGGGGCTCATGGCTACACCTTC.

The CDR3 sequence is CASSLSIFTGLGTEAFF. The DNA of the CDR3 is TGTGCCAGCAGTTTATCGATCTTTACAGGGCTGGGAACTGAAGCTTTCTTT. The chain joins TRBV27 to TRBJ1-1; D might be TRBD1 (6 bases). The CDR3 extends over 17 amino acids. V lost 0 bases, J lost 5 bases, and 19 bases lay in between. Germline CDR1 reads MNHEY; CDR2 reads SMNVEV (reference sequence).

The chain has TRBV4-3 and TRBJ2-5; D not certain. Trimming removed 0 bases from V and 1 base from J, with 12 bases in between. Germline lookup yields CDR1 LGHNA and CDR2 YSLEER. The length of the CDR3 is 16 residues. CDR3 DNA: TGCGCCAGCAGCCAAGAAGGGCCAGGAGCCCAAGAGACCCAGTACTTC. It encodes CASSQEGPGAQETQYF.

This chain links TRBV3-1 with TRBJ2-7; 9 bases line up with TRBD2. V lost 1 base to trimming and J lost 3 bases; unmatched junction nucleotides: 4. Germline-derived CDR1 and CDR2 are LGHDT and YNNKEL (reference sequence). This CDR3 is 15 amino acids long. CDR3 bases: TGTGCCAGCAGCCAAGCACAGCGGGGGGACTACGAGCAGTACTTC. Translated, it gives CASSQAQRGDYEQYF.

The V call is TRBV9, the J call TRBJ1-2; D is unclear. The V and J ends lost 0 bases and 0 bases respectively, with 9 bases between them. CDR1 is SGDLS, CDR2 YYNGEE, per germline. The CDR3 is 15 amino acids. CDR3 in amino acids: CASSVAESANYGYTF. As DNA, the CDR3 is TGTGCCAGCAGCGTAGCTGAGAGCGCTAACTATGGCTACACCTTC. The complete variable domain, with remaining parts taken from reference TRBV9 and TRBJ1-2, reads DSGVTQTPKHLITATGQRVTLRCSPRSGDLSVYWYQQSLDQGLQFLIQYYNGEERAKGNILERFSAQQFPDLHSELNLSSLELGDSALYFCASSVAESANYGYTFGSGTRLTVV.

This clonotype has just a few counts. This chain links TRBV4-3 with TRBJ2-3; TRBD2 agrees at 9 bases. The junction had 7 bases not matched to a gene; V was cut back by 3 bases and J by 12 bases. Germline V gene sequence: CDR1 LGHNA, CDR2 YSLEER. This CDR3 has 13 residues. CDR3 region: CASSHVGLAAQYF. As DNA, the CDR3 is TGCGCCAGCAGCCATGTGGGACTAGCCGCCCAGTATTTT.

The chain is built from TRBV5-1 and TRBJ2-7; a weak D match, TRBD2 (5 bases). The CDR3 totals 15 residues. Germline CDR1 and CDR2: SGHRS and YFSETQ. Trimming stripped 5 bases from V and 2 bases from J, with 17 bases between. The CDR3 region is CASSRTAEDPYEQYF. Written as DNA, the CDR3 is TGCGCCAGCAGTAGGACCGCGGAGGACCCCTACGAGCAGTACTTC.

The rearrangement links TRBV20-1 to TRBJ2-1; 7 bases match TRBD2. CDR1 and CDR2 (germline): DFQATT, SNEGSKA (reference sequence). This CDR3 spans 16 amino acids. V lost 2 bases and J lost 3; bases outside the gene matches: 10. The CDR3 nucleotides read TGCAGTGCTAGACCAGAGAGAGCGGGGAACTACAATGAGCAGTTCTTC. Its translation is CSARPERAGNYNEQFF.

At least ten counts were recorded for this clonotype. The chain combines TRBV5-1 with TRBJ1-3; 7 positions match TRBD1. V lost 4 bases and J lost 0; bases outside the gene matches: 4. CDR1 is SGHRS and CDR2 is YFSETQ in the germline V gene. The CDR3 is made up of 15 amino acids. CDR3 bases: TGCGCCAGCAGCCTGGGGGACAGCTCTGGAAACACCATATATTTT. It specifies CASSLGDSSGNTIYF.

This clonotype was counted only a few times. The chain uses TRBV5-1 and TRBJ2-1; TRBD1 matches at 7 bases. The CDR3 totals 17 residues. CDR1 is SGHRS and CDR2 is YFSETQ in the germline V gene. V shed 5 bases and J 6 bases; nucleotides not matched to a gene: 17. This CDR3 is CASRGEATGWYSNEQFF. The CDR3 nucleotides are TGCGCCAGCAGGGGAGAGGCGACAGGGTGGTACTCCAATGAGCAGTTCTTC. Using reference TRBV5-1 and TRBJ2-1 for the parts outside the CDR3, the full variable domain is KAGVTQTPRYLIKTRGQQVTLSCSPISGHRSVSWYQQTPGQGLQFLFEYFSETQRNKGNFPGRFSGRQFSNSRSEMNVSTLELGDSALYLCASRGEATGWYSNEQFFGPGTRLTVL.